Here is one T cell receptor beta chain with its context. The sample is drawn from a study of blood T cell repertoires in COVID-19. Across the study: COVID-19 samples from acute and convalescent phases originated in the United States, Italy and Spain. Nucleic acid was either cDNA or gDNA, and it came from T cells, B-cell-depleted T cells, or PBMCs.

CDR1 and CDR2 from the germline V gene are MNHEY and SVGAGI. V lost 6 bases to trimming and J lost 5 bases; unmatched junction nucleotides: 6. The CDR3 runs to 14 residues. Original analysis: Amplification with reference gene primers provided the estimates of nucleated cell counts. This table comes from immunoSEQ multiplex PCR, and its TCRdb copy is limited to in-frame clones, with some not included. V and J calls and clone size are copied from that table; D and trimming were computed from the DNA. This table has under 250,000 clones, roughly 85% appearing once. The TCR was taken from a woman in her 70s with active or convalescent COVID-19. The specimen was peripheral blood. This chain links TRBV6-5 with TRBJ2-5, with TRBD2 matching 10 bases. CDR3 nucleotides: TGTGCCAGCAGAACTAGCGGGATGGGTGAGACCCAGTACTTC. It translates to CASRTSGMGETQYF.